This T cell receptor beta chain was identified during a study of T cell responses to AZD1222 COVID-19 vaccine. Study-wide results and caveats: None of the repertoires were sampled until the peak T cell response had passed. Donors, mostly white British, included more females; clonal diversity was possibly underestimated. Baseline serology detected seropositivity in only six or seven AZD1222 recipients. The CD4 TCRs associated with vaccination extended across spike and predominated at 160-218 and 743-854.

As for this clone: The antigen is undetermined.

Trimming took 6 bases from V and 4 from J, leaving 7 bases between them. Germline values: CDR1 KGHSH, CDR2 LQKENI. The CDR3 is 11 amino acids. Sequenced by immunoSEQ multiplex PCR; TCRdb stores in-frame clones only, minus some. This sample has approximately 80,000 clones, with around 81% found just once. This sequence joins TRBV18 and TRBJ2-7; D remains unclear. Sequencing was performed on peripheral blood, taken on day 0 of AZD1222 vaccination. This TCR derives from an adult in good health. The CDR3 sequence: CASSLGYEQYF. The CDR3 nucleotides are TGTGCCAGCTCTCTAGGATACGAGCAGTACTTC. Full variable domain (outside the CDR3, taken from reference TRBV18 and TRBJ2-7): NAGVMQNPRHLVRRRGQEARLRCSPMKGHSHVYWYRQLPEEGLKFMVYLQKENIIDESGMPKERFSAEFPKEGPSILRIQQVVRGDSAAYFCASSLGYEQYFGPGTRLTVT.